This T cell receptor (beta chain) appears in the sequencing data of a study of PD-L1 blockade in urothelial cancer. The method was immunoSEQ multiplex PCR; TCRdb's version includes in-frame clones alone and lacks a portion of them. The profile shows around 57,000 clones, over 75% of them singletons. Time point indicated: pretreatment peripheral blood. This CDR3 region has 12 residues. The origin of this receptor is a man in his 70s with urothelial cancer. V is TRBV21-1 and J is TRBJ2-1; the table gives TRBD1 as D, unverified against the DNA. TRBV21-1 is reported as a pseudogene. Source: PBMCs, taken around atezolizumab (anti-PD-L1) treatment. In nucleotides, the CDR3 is TGTGCCAGCAGCAGAAAGGGACAGACCCAGTTCTTC. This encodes CASSRKGQTQFF.